This T cell receptor beta chain was profiled in a study of control samples from healthy donors and cancer patients. Clones were read by immunoSEQ multiplex PCR, and TCRdb kept only the in-frame ones, dropping some. The sample lists about 59,000 clones, under 95% occurring once. The CDR3 totals 14 residues. Germline CDR1 is SGHRS and CDR2 is YFSETQ. Trimming stripped 1 base from V and 6 bases from J, with 11 bases between. Sequenced input: PBMCs. This rearrangement joins TRBV5-1 to TRBJ2-4, with D possibly TRBD2 on 5 matching bases. The TCR sequence derives from a man between 40 and 49 years old with colorectal cancer. The CDR3 loop is CASSLTAEGNIQYF. The CDR3 nucleotides are TGCGCCAGCAGCTTGACGGCAGAGGGAAACATTCAGTACTTC.